This T cell receptor beta chain emerged from a study of blood T cell repertoires in COVID-19. Across the whole study: COVID-19 samples from acute and convalescent phases originated in the United States, Italy and Spain. PBMCs, B-cell-depleted T cells, or T cells were the source of the cDNA or gDNA that made up the material.

Authors' analysis steps: It was from reference gene primer amplification that nucleated cell counts were estimated. Only in-frame clones appear in the TCRdb table, and some are missing; sequencing was by immunoSEQ multiplex PCR. V, J and clone size were drawn from that table, and D and trimming were deduced from the DNA. The sample yields 80,000 to 95,000 clones, 75% to 85% seen once. CDR3 length: 13 residues. V shed 9 bases and J 3 bases; nucleotides not matched to a gene: 5. Germline V CDR1 and CDR2: KGHDR, SFDVKD. This receptor was obtained from a woman of 80 years or more with acute or convalescent COVID-19. The chain combines TRBV24-1 with TRBJ2-5, with 8 bases lining up with TRBD1. Material: peripheral blood. CDR3 DNA sequence: TGTGCCACCCTAAAGACAGGGGAAGAGACCCAGTACTTC. Its protein is CATLKTGEETQYF.